A selection of T cell receptor beta chains follows, all from one sample in a study of vaccination effects on CD4 cells after COVID-19. Their recognized antigens are unknown. Produced via immunoSEQ multiplex PCR; TCRdb's table is partial and in-frame only. The table lists around 30,000 clones, less than 75% of them singletons. This sample comprised CD4+ T cells from PBMCs cultured without peptide, obtained before COVID-19 vaccination. The receptors shown here come from a human donor who received a COVID-19 vaccine. Both conserved end residues are trimmed from each CDR3.

>TRBV3-1/TRBV3-2|TRBJ2-7
ASSLQGAPV
>TRBV27|TRBJ1-5
ASSARGDQPQH
>TRBV28|TRBJ1-5
ASSAPGRTADNQPQH
>TRBV10-3|TRBJ2-4
AISRGRDGQNIQY
>TRBV5-1|TRBJ2-2
ASSLASGFSGELF
>TRBV11-2|TRBJ1-1
ASSRVETANTEAF
>TRBV9|TRBJ2-7
ASSPAIRSSYEQY
>TRBV6-4|TRBJ2-1
ASRPLTSGIRDGSYNEQF
>TRBV6-5|TRBJ2-1
ASSYRAKNEQF
>TRBV6-5|TRBJ1-2
ASTAQVDGYT
>TRBV11-2|TRBJ2-5
ASSPGATLRETQY
>TRBV10-3|TRBJ2-3
AITATSTDTQY
>TRBV2|TRBJ1-5
ASSIQGLSNQPQH
>TRBV5-1|TRBJ2-1
ASSPGLAGPYNEQF
>TRBV21-1|TRBJ1-5
ASSKVSAYQPQH
>TRBV5-1|TRBJ2-3
ASSLSPGGTNTQY
>TRBV19|TRBJ2-2
ASSLGARTGELF
>TRBV11-2|TRBJ1-6
ASSHDRVYNSPLH
>TRBV4-1|TRBJ2-1
ASSQDPAGEGYNEQF
>TRBV6-6|TRBJ2-7
ASRPGGLAERSSYEQY
>TRBV2|TRBJ1-1
ASSGRSDTEAF
>TRBV2|TRBJ1-1
ASRWSFTDTEAF
>TRBV7-8|TRBJ1-3
ASSLGQGATNTIY
>TRBV3-1/TRBV3-2|TRBJ2-2
ASSQDYRTGYTGELF
>TRBV5-1|TRBJ2-1
ASSPSGFSYNEQF
>TRBV5-4|TRBJ2-6
ASNRGASGANVLT
>TRBV6-5|TRBJ2-5
ASRGSGGETQY
>TRBV6-1|TRBJ1-3
ASSERDRGTTIY
>TRBV7-6|TRBJ2-2
ASSLFKTGTVNTGELF
>TRBV7-9|TRBJ1-1
ASPGASSEDNTEAF
>TRBV7-9|TRBJ2-1
ASSLVRQGEQF
>TRBV7-9|TRBJ2-3
ASSLAQRGNTQY
>TRBV3-1/TRBV3-2|TRBJ2-5
ASSHAAGTGQETQY
>TRBV19|TRBJ2-1
ASSRLAGLYNEQF
>TRBV29-1|TRBJ2-7
SVDPGTYEQY
>TRBV9|TRBJ2-2
ASSVATSTGELF
>TRBV3-1/TRBV3-2|TRBJ2-7
ASSQDSARSYEQY
>TRBV28|TRBJ2-7
ASSTQSSYEQY
>TRBV19|TRBJ1-5
ASSTRGDLVSRQPQH
>TRBV11-3|TRBJ2-7
ASSPWFPSYEQY
>TRBV13|TRBJ1-1
ATQKWGQGFSEAF
>TRBV4-1|TRBJ2-3
ASSRRKLAGGPETDTQY
>TRBV5-1|TRBJ1-4
ASSLDRSNEKLF
>TRBV11-1|TRBJ1-6
ASSPRTGYNSPLH
>TRBV19|TRBJ1-5
ASSIWGWSNQPQH